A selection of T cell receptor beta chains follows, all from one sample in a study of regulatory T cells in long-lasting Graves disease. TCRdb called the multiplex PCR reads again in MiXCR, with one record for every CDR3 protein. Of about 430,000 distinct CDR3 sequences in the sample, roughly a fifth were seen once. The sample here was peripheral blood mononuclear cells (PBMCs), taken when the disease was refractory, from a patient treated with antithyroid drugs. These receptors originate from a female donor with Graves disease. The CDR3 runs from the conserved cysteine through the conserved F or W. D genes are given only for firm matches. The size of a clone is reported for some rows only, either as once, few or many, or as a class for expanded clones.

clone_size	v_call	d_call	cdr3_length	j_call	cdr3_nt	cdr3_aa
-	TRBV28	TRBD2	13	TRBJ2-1	TGTGCCATCCTGAGCGGGATCGGCAATGAGCAGTTCTTC	CAILSGIGNEQFF
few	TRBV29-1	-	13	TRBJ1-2	TGCAGCGTGAACACGGGGGCTAACTATGGCTACACCTTC	CSVNTGANYGYTF
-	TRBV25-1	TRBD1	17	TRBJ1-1	TGTGCCAGCAGTGCCTCCTCAGGGGGCCGGGTTAACACTGAAGCTTTCTTT	CASSASSGGRVNTEAFF
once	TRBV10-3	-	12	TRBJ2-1	TGTGCCATCAAGGGCACTAACAATGAGCAGTTCTTC	CAIKGTNNEQFF
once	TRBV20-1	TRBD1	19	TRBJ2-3	TGCAGTGCTAGCCTACCTCCGGGACAGGGGACACGGGGCGCAGATACGCAGTATTTT	CSASLPPGQGTRGADTQYF
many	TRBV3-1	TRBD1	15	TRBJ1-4	TGTGCCAGCAGCCACCGACAGGGGATTAATGAAAAACTGTTTTTT	CASSHRQGINEKLFF
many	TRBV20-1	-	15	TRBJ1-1	TGCAGTGCTAGAGATTTTTTCCAGGGGAACACTGAAGCTTTCTTT	CSARDFFQGNTEAFF
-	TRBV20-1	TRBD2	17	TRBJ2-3	TGCAGTGCGACAACTAGCGCCTCAGACCTTAGCACAGATACGCAGTATTTT	CSATTSASDLSTDTQYF
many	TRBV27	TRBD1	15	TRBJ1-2	TGTGCCAGCAGCGCCCGGGACAGGGACGTCTATGGCTACACCTTC	CASSARDRDVYGYTF
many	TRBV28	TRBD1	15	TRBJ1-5	TGTGCCAGCAATACCGGGACAGGGGGCGGTCAGCCCCAGCATTTT	CASNTGTGGGQPQHF
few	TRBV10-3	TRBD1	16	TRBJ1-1	TGTGCCATCAGGCCGGGACAGGGGCCTCGGAACACTGAAGCTTTCTTT	CAIRPGQGPRNTEAFF
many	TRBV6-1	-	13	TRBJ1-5	TGTGCCAGCAGTGAGGAAAGCAATCAGCCCCAGCATTTT	CASSEESNQPQHF
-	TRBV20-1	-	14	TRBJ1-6	TGCAGTGCTAGAATCGGACAGTATAATTCACCCCTCCACTTT	CSARIGQYNSPLHF
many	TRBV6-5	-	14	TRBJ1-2	TGTGCCAGCAGTTACCAACAGGGTGTCGGTGGCTACACCTTC	CASSYQQGVGGYTF
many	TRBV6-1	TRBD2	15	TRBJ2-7	TGTGCCAGCGGACTAGCGGGCGTCCCCCCCTACGAGCAGTACTTC	CASGLAGVPPYEQYF
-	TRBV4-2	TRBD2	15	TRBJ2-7	TGTGCCAGCAGCCAAGGGACTAGCTCCTACTACGAGCAGTACTTC	CASSQGTSSYYEQYF
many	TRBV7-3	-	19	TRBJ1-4	TGTGCCAGCAGCTTAACGCACCCCCGCCCCTTTGAGGCTAATGAAAAACTGTTTTTT	CASSLTHPRPFEANEKLFF
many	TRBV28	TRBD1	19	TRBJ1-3	TGTGCCAGCAGTCCCTTGGCAGGGGGCAGAATTCGCTCTGGAAACACCATATATTTT	CASSPLAGGRIRSGNTIYF